Following are 15 T cell receptor beta chains from one sample sequenced in a study of OX40 agonist ivuxolimab in advanced cancers. Library preparation used the immunoSEQ multiplex PCR assay. TCRdb re-hosts the immuneACCESS table, in-frame sequences only. Its copies lack some clones; in the studies checked, an unresolved V gene accounts for under half of them, and the cause for the rest is not known. The sample contains roughly 120,000 clones, roughly 90% of them found a single time. The ten largest clonotypes hold around 0.26% of the sample. The specimen was CD4+ or CD8+ T cells sorted from blood, collected in a trial of the OX40 agonist ivuxolimab. Receptors originate from an adult with an advanced solid tumor such as melanoma, head and neck, liver or kidney cancer.

V usage is TRBV28 and J usage is TRBJ2-3; the D is unclear. This CDR3 comprises 16 residues. From germline, CDR1 is MDHEN and CDR2 SYDVKM. V lost 2 bases and J lost 0, with 12 bases in between. CDR3: CASSLTNDQSTDTQYF. The CDR3, as DNA: TGTGCCAGCAGTTTAACTAATGACCAAAGCACAGATACGCAGTATTTT.

To note about this clone: The sample contains more than one DNA sequence encoding this CDR3. The V gene is TRBV6-5, the J gene TRBJ1-1, with 7 bases lining up with TRBD1. This CDR3 comprises 14 residues. Losses at the gene ends were 5 bases for V and 0 bases for J; bases not matched to a gene: 3. The germline CDR1 and CDR2 sequences are MNHEY and SVGAGI. The CDR3 protein is CASSLQGMNTEAFF. The CDR3 nucleotides read TGTGCCAGCAGTCTACAGGGGATGAACACTGAAGCTTTCTTT.

J is TRBJ2-7 and V is TRBV6-6; TRBD1 matches 8 bases. The CDR3 extends over 16 amino acids. From germline, CDR1 is MNHNY and CDR2 SVGAGI (reference sequence). The V gene end was trimmed by 6 bases and the J gene end by 3 bases; junction bases not matched to a gene: 13. The CDR3 DNA follows: TGTGCCAGCAGCCCAGGACAGGGACAGGTGAACTACGAGCAGTACTTC. Amino acids: CASSPGQGQVNYEQYF.

J is TRBJ1-1 and V is TRBV6-5; unclear D gene. CDR1 is MNHEY, CDR2 SVGAGI, per germline. The CDR3 is 13 residues long. V gave up 5 bases and J gave up 1 base, with 8 bases separating them. Here the CDR3 reads CASSKRKNTEAFF. The CDR3 DNA reads as TGTGCCAGCAGTAAACGCAAGAACACTGAAGCTTTCTTT.

V is TRBV30 and J is TRBJ2-3; D perhaps matches TRBD2 (5 bases). Germline-derived CDR1 and CDR2 are GTSNPN and SVGIG (reference sequence). The V and J ends lost 0 bases and 3 bases respectively, with 16 bases between them. This CDR3 spans 16 amino acids. DNA of the CDR3: TGTGCCTGGAGTGTACGGCTAGCTCAAAGGACAGATACGCAGTATTTT. Translating gives CAWSVRLAQRTDTQYF.

The rearrangement joins TRBV29-1 to TRBJ1-1, with unresolved D. CDR3 length: 13 residues. CDR1 is SQVTM, CDR2 ANQGSEA, per germline. V was trimmed by 1 base and J by 7 bases, leaving 13 bases between them. Written as DNA, the CDR3 is TGCAGCGTTGAAGTTTCCGAGTGGATTGAAGCTTTCTTT. Its translation is CSVEVSEWIEAFF.

This rearrangement joins TRBV29-1 to TRBJ2-5; D is perhaps TRBD2 (5 bases). Germline loops: CDR1 SQVTM, CDR2 ANQGSEA. This CDR3 has 15 amino acids. V lost 8 bases and J lost 5, with 24 bases in between. The CDR3, as DNA: TGCAGCTCCTCCGAGGGCCGGGTTTATGGGGAGACCCAGTACTTC. Encoded protein: CSSSEGRVYGETQYF.

The chain has TRBV6-6 and TRBJ1-6; no firm D call. Germline-derived CDR1 and CDR2 are MNHNY and SVGAGI (reference sequence). V shed 0 bases and J shed 9 bases, with 3 bases lying between them. The CDR3 contains 12 residues. CDR3 sequence (DNA): TGTGCCAGCAGTTACTCAAGTTCACCCCTCCACTTT. The encoded protein is CASSYSSSPLHF.

This CDR3 reads CSVEWGGGAANVLTF. The CDR3 DNA sequence: TGCAGCGTTGAATGGGGAGGGGGAGCGGCCAACGTCCTGACTTTC. The chain links TRBV29-1 to TRBJ2-6, with D perhaps matching TRBD2 (7 bases). Per germline, CDR1 SQVTM and CDR2 ANQGSEA. V lost 2 bases to trimming and J lost 6 bases, with 14 bases between them. This CDR3 has 15 amino acids. The full variable domain, completed using reference TRBV29-1 and TRBJ2-6, is SAVISQKPSRDICQRGTSLTIQCQVDSQVTMMFWYRQQPGQSLTLIATANQGSEATYESGFVIDKFPISRPNLTFSTLTVSNMSPEDSSIYLCSVEWGGGAANVLTFGAGSRLTVL.

J is TRBJ2-2 and V is TRBV19, with a possible D match to TRBD1 (6 bases). Germline assignment: CDR1 LNHDA and CDR2 SQIVND (reference sequence). V lost 4 bases and J lost 5, with 17 bases in between. CDR3 length equals 16 residues. CDR3 loop: CASSTLPGHPTGELFF. As DNA, the CDR3 is TGTGCCAGTAGTACACTCCCGGGACACCCTACCGGGGAGCTGTTTTTT.

The chain recombines TRBV30 with TRBJ2-6; no firm D call. The germline V gene encodes CDR1 GTSNPN and CDR2 SVGIG (reference sequence). V lost 5 bases and J lost 5, with 22 bases in between. This CDR3 region has 17 residues. CDR3 nucleotide sequence: TGTGCCTGGGGTTGTACGCGTTATAAAAGTCGGGCCAACGTCCTGACTTTC. It codes for CAWGCTRYKSRANVLTF.

The chain links TRBV7-2 to TRBJ1-5, with TRBD1 matching 7 bases. Trimming at V came to 5 bases and at J to 0 bases, leaving 10 bases not matched to a gene. This CDR3 spans 17 amino acids. CDR1 and CDR2 (germline): SGHTA, FQGNSA. CDR3 DNA sequence: TGTGCCAGCAGCATAGGGACAGTTGGATATAGCAATCAGCCCCAGCATTTT. This encodes CASSIGTVGYSNQPQHF.

The V and J genes are TRBV9 and TRBJ1-4, with 9 nucleotides matching TRBD1. V was pared by 3 bases and J by 4 bases, with 4 bases of the junction left unmatched. This CDR3 spans 15 amino acids. Germline V lookup: CDR1 SGDLS, CDR2 YYNGEE. The CDR3 region is CASSGTGAYNEKLFF. The DNA for the CDR3 is TGTGCCAGCAGCGGGACAGGGGCCTATAATGAAAAACTGTTTTTT.

This clone was recorded only once. This chain uses TRBV19 with TRBJ2-2; tentatively, D is TRBD1 (5 bases). The V gene lost 3 bases and the J gene lost 0 bases, with 11 bases spanning the gap. Germline CDR1 reads LNHDA; CDR2 reads SQIVND (reference sequence). This CDR3 contains 16 residues. CDR3 in DNA: TGTGCCAGTAGTATCTATAAGGGGACGAACACCGGGGAGCTGTTTTTT. It yields the protein CASSIYKGTNTGELFF.

The chain is built from TRBV7-2 and TRBJ2-1, with D maybe TRBD1 (5 bases). Trimming took off 5 bases at V and 2 bases at J, with 13 bases between the two ends. The CDR3 is made up of 15 amino acids. Germline CDR1 SGHTA, CDR2 FQGNSA. CDR3 sequence: CASSPLTVTYNEQFF. The DNA of the CDR3 is TGTGCCAGCAGCCCCTTGACAGTTACCTACAATGAGCAGTTCTTC.